The present T cell receptor (beta chain) was sequenced within a study of blood T cell repertoires in COVID-19 (dated by TCRdb to the early 2020s). Broadly, across the study: The collaborator samples originated in the United States, Italy and Spain and spanned the acute and convalescent phases of COVID-19. Where available, HLA class I and class II types were obtained from metadata supplied by the sample provider rather than from assay-based typing. Samples came from the ongoing ImmuneRACE study (first 160 participants) plus 1,254 subjects from 6 global collaborators. The repertoires were released in a freely available public database meant as a resource for research on the immune response to SARS-CoV-2. The dataset comprised deeply sampled blood TCRbeta repertoires from subjects exposed to, actively infected with, or recovered from COVID-19. The prospective study material was composed of cDNA or gDNA derived from T cells, B-cell-depleted T cells, or PBMCs. Sample metadata almost always included a de-identified subject ID, COVID-19 status, age in years and sex. What the study reported, not specific to this receptor: How much clinical and demographic metadata was included differed by source and by participant, and the metadata was provided uncurated.

Points on this clone: There is no known antigen for this receptor. The record has no base qualities; no much larger clone is one base away.

The immunoSEQ Assay, a bias-controlled multiplex PCR, was used to amplify TCRbeta CDR3 regions from genomic DNA. Per the authors' processing: The number of nucleated cells in each sample was estimated from the amplification of reference gene primers within the assay. To quantify the absolute abundance of each unique TCRbeta CDR3 rearrangement, sequence reads were collapsed and filtered. For each sample, productive Simpson clonality was calculated as the square root of Simpson's diversity index over productive rearrangements. TCRdb's version of the immuneACCESS table is confined to in-frame rearrangements and falls short of the full clone set. An unresolved V gene accounts for under half of the shortfall where checked; the remainder is of unknown origin. V, J and clone size were drawn from that table, and D and trimming were deduced from the DNA. The sample table shows around 300,000 clones, and approximately 89% are seen once. The ten top clones hold over 4.5% of the sample.

Participants in the prospective study were enrolled through a virtual design, were aged roughly 18 to 100 years, and lived in 24 United States geographic areas. In the prospective study, participants were assigned to cohorts based on the clinical history participants reported in a screening survey and a study questionnaire. ImmuneRACE Cohort 3 recovered participants were defined by two consecutive negative NP/OP PCR tests, healthcare professional clearance, or symptom resolution. In the prospective study, whole blood, serum and a nasopharyngeal or oropharyngeal swab were collected from each participant by mobile phlebotomists. Additional blood draws and questionnaires over an approximately two-month period could optionally be provided by prospective study participants. Before DNA extraction, blood samples from the prospective study were shipped at room temperature or frozen. Material for sequencing was PBMCs or T cells enriched from blood (not recorded which). The sequence was obtained from a man aged 25-45 years who had recovered from COVID-19.

The DNA is TGCGCCAGCAGCCAATTTAACGGGGGGGCGTTCGGGGAGCTGTTTTTT. Its protein reads: CASSQFNGGAFGELFF. The sequence joins TRBV4-1 to TRBJ2-2; 8 central nucleotides agree with TRBD2. From the cysteine up to the phenylalanine, the CDR3 has a length of 16 residues. Only the CDR3 DNA is retained, 48 bases long and in frame from the first base. The germline V gene provides CDR1 MGHRA and CDR2 YSYEKL. V and J are trimmed by 2 bases and 7 bases, and the gene matches miss 9 bases of the junction.